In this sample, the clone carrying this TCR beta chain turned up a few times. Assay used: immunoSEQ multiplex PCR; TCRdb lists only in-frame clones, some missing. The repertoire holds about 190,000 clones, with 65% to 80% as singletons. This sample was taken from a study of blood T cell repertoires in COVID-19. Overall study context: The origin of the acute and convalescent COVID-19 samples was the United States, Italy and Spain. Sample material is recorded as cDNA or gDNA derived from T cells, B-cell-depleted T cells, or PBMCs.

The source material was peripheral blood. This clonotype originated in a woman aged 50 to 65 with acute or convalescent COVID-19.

CDR3 region: CASSPSGAGGTEAFF. The CDR3 DNA is TGTGCCAGCTCACCAAGTGGGGCGGGAGGCACTGAAGCTTTCTTT. The chain uses TRBV18 and TRBJ1-1, with a possible D match to TRBD1 (5 bases). V shed 2 bases and J shed 4 bases, with 14 bases lying between them. The CDR3 loop spans 15 amino acids. Germline V gene sequence: CDR1 KGHSH, CDR2 LQKENI.